Below, one T cell receptor (beta chain) is given with its context. The CDR3 has 15 residues. Looked up from germline, CDR1 is LNHDA and CDR2 is SQIVND (reference sequence). V dropped 3 bases and J dropped 4 bases, with 15 bases sitting between them. These data originate in a study of shared clonotypes between healthy human individuals. Assay execution took place at the deep level. Each PCR replicate run on unsorted PBMC took in 300 ng DNA, roughly 29,000 T cell genomes. Sequencing used immunoSEQ multiplex PCR; TCRdb keeps in-frame clones, though not all of them. The table includes fewer than 650,000 clones, roughly 79% detected once.

The chain joins TRBV19 to TRBJ2-5; D may be TRBD1 or TRBD2 (5 bases each). The specimen was PBMCs. The receptor was isolated from a woman aged 40 to 50 in good health. Some clones in this sample may be carry-over from other donors' samples. The CDR3 DNA reads TGTGCCAGTAGTATTCTTGAGGGGAATAGAGAGACCCAGTACTTC. Its translation is CASSILEGNRETQYF.